This TCR beta chain was sequenced for a study of shared clonotypes between healthy human individuals. CDR1 LGHNT and CDR2 FRNRAP come from the germline V gene. Deletions cut 1 base from V and 4 bases from J, with 4 bases between. The CDR3 covers 12 residues. Assay: immunoSEQ multiplex PCR; the TCRdb copy retains only in-frame clones and omits some. This table has some 360,000 clones, roughly 70% appearing once. The chain has TRBV12-5 and TRBJ1-2; no definite D call. The source material was memory CD4+ T cells sorted from blood. Subset: CD45RA-negative fraction. The sequence was obtained from a young man in good health. The CDR3 here is CASGLDGYGYTF. CDR3 coding DNA: TGTGCTAGTGGTTTGGACGGCTATGGCTACACCTTC.